This TCR beta chain was observed in a study of cytomegalovirus exposure and HLA in healthy donors. The study's findings and limits: Cytomegalovirus-associated status was assigned to about 170 TCR beta chains. An Asian-associated ancestry cluster reportedly showed fewer N-insertions than the approximately 700-donor mean in a later analysis.

Concerning this clone: Its target is unknown.

Primers included in the PCR were 60 Vbeta and 13 Jbeta primers. Sequenced by immunoSEQ multiplex PCR; TCRdb stores in-frame clones only, minus some. The table shows more than 60,000 clones, with around 76% occurring only once. Everyone who donated was a healthy bone marrow donor. Germline V gene lookup returns CDR1 SGHKS and CDR2 YYEKEE (reference sequence). The CDR3 is made up of 14 amino acids. With V trimmed by 5 bases and J by 2 bases, 6 bases remained unmatched. The rearrangement joins TRBV5-5 to TRBJ2-7; TRBD1 matches 8 bases. The receptor was isolated from a man aged 18-30 years in good health and CMV-seronegative. Sequencing was performed on PBMCs. The CDR3 nucleotides are TGTGCCAGCAGGACAGGGGCTTTAACCTACGAGCAGTACGTC. Translating it yields CASRTGALTYEQYV.